This T cell receptor beta chain was recovered during a study of Ad26.COV2.S vaccination and SARS-CoV-2 variants (dated by TCRdb to about 2021). Study-wide context: Donors in the vaccine arm were drawn from COV1001, a multicentre, randomized, double-blind, placebo-controlled phase I-IIa trial testing Ad26.COV2.S in healthy adults. Dosing of Ad26.COV2.S was intramuscular, at either 5x10^10 or 1x10^11 viral particles, delivered as one shot or as two shots spaced 56 days apart. The specificity and breadth of SARS-CoV-2-reactive T cell receptors after Ad26.COV2.S vaccination were assessed by TCRbeta repertoire sequencing. The TCR-sequenced set comprised about 32 samples: around 20 Ad26.COV2.S vaccine recipients, 5 placebo recipients and 8 SARS-CoV-2 convalescent individuals. Trial participants were randomized into five groups of five, in which low-dose or high-dose Ad26.COV2.S was given once or twice, or placebo was given on both occasions. Blinding of investigators to trial group allocation was maintained during experiments and outcome assessment.

TCRbeta CDR3 regions were sequenced with the immunoSEQ Assay. After extraction, genomic DNA underwent amplification by bias-controlled multiplex PCR, followed by high-throughput sequencing. Under the source paper's analysis protocol: To quantify the absolute abundance of every unique TCRbeta CDR3 region, sequences were collapsed and filtered. T cell fraction was estimated by normalizing TCRbeta template counts to usable DNA, which was measured by amplifying reference genes present in all nucleated cells. Repertoire TCRs were annotated as SARS-CoV-2-specific when V gene, CDR3 amino acid sequence and J gene were exactly matched to a known reactive TCR set. MIRA supplied the reference SARS-CoV-2 TCR set, which was filtered for enrichment in COVID-19-positive ImmuneCODE repertoires so that public or cross-reactive TCRs were removed. Based on the MIRA antigens, annotated TCRs were further analysed at the level of specific ORF or position within ORF. Breadth was defined as the number of annotated unique rearrangements divided by the total number of unique productive rearrangements, and depth was defined as the summed frequency of the annotated unique rearrangements. Group comparisons of TCR breadth used two-sided Wilcoxon rank-sum tests. The immuneACCESS repertoire file appears here via TCRdb, limited to in-frame rearrangements. These files lack a portion of the clones; in checked studies, under half of the deficit traces to unresolved V genes, and the cause of the others is not known. D and trimming come from the DNA, and the V and J calls and clone size come from that table. This sample gives 300,000 to 400,000 clones in total; 90% of them show up just once. In total, the top ten clones hold approximately 5.8% of the sample.

In the paper's terms, the treatment or condition label means: around 19 received Ad26.COV2.S at low or high dose, single or two shots; a few received placebo; per-sample allocation not given. For vaccine and placebo recipients, the sequenced repertoires came from samples collected on day 63 after the first injection. Between 29 July and 7 August 2020, Cohort 1b enrolled about 27 adults aged 18-55 years at one site in Boston, USA. Ad26.COV2.S consisted of a replication-incompetent adenovirus type 26 vector by which a prefusion-stabilized SARS-CoV-2 spike protein from the original Wuhan strain was expressed. About this clone: No cognate antigen has been identified for it. One base away there is no much larger clone; base qualities are not given.

Overall study outcomes, separate from this receptor: According to the authors, total T cell responses may have been underestimated by the TCR breadth and depth analyses. Comparable non-spike TCR breadth was observed between vaccine and placebo recipients, consistent with only spike being contained in the vaccine. Comparing responses between vaccine doses or regimens was not something the study was powered to do. Ad26.COV2.S recipients had higher spike-specific TCR breadth than placebo recipients (P = 0.0014). Substantial breadth of spike-specific CD8+ and CD4+ T cell responses was reported after vaccination.

The sequence came from a person between 18 and 59 years old who received the Ad26.COV2.S COVID-19 vaccine or a placebo. Specimen: peripheral blood, collected in a trial of Ad26.COV2.S vaccine versus placebo.

The DNA sequence is as follows: TGTGCCAGCAGCCTAGACTTGGGGAACACTGAAGCTTTCTTT. Its protein product is CASSLDLGNTEAFF. The sequence links TRBV3-1 (or the pseudogene TRBV3-2) to TRBJ1-1, with the D segment identity uncertain. Trimming removed 4 bases from V and 1 base from J, leaving 10 bases between the germline ends. CDR1 LGHDT and CDR2 YNNKEL were looked up in the germline V gene (reference sequence). CDR3 length: 14 amino acids, cysteine to phenylalanine. The kept DNA is CDR3 alone, 42 bases in frame from the first base.